This is a list of T cell receptor beta chains from one sample in a study of blood T cell repertoires in COVID-19. Only in-frame clones appear in the TCRdb table, and some are missing; sequencing was by immunoSEQ multiplex PCR. The table shows 150,000 to 200,000 clones, with 82% occurring only once. Sequencing was performed on PBMCs or T cells enriched from blood (not recorded which). The receptor set was obtained from a man aged 60-69 years who had recovered from COVID-19. Each CDR3 is given with its conserved first and last residue. Fields, in order: J gene, clone size, D gene, V gene, CDR3 DNA, CDR3 protein. The D gene is left open where the match is weak. Clone size, where shown, is once, few, many, or a class for clones that have expanded.

TRBJ2-5 | NA | NA | TRBV7-2 | TGTGCCAGCAGCTTCCAGGGACTCGAGACCCAGTACTTC | CASSFQGLETQYF
TRBJ2-7 | NA | NA | TRBV9 | TGTGCCAGCAGCCCCCGACACTCGGGGGACTACGAGCAGTACTTC | CASSPRHSGDYEQYF
TRBJ1-5 | NA | NA | TRBV7-9 | TGTGCCAGCAGCTTAGAAAGGAGGGGTTTAGGCAATCAGCCCCAGCATTTT | CASSLERRGLGNQPQHF
TRBJ2-1 | NA | NA | TRBV27 | TGTGCCAGCAGTGACATAGCGACCCGGGACAATGAGCAGTTCTTC | CASSDIATRDNEQFF
TRBJ2-2 | NA | TRBD1 | TRBV7-3 | TGTGCCAGCAGCTTAAGACAGGGGGACACCGGGGAGCTGTTTTTT | CASSLRQGDTGELFF
TRBJ2-2 | NA | NA | TRBV5-5 | TGTGCCAGCAGCTTGGACAGCTTCCCCGGGGAGCTGTTTTTT | CASSLDSFPGELFF
TRBJ2-1 | few | TRBD2 | TRBV12-5 | TGTGCTAGTGGCCCGGGACTAGCGGACTGGAACTACAATGAGCAGTTCTTC | CASGPGLADWNYNEQFF
TRBJ1-5 | NA | TRBD1 | TRBV18 | TGTGCCAGCTCACGGACAGGAGATAATCAGCCCCAGCATTTT | CASSRTGDNQPQHF
TRBJ1-5 | NA | NA | TRBV28 | TGTGCCAGCAGTTTAAATCGGGGTCAGCCCCAGCATTTT | CASSLNRGQPQHF
TRBJ2-1 | NA | TRBD2 | TRBV24-1 | TGTGCCACCAGTGATCGACTAGCGCGGGTCAATGAGCAGTTCTTC | CATSDRLARVNEQFF
TRBJ1-3 | NA | TRBD1 | TRBV5-1 | TGCGCCAGCAGCTCAGGGGGCGCTGGAAACACCATATATTTT | CASSSGGAGNTIYF
TRBJ2-3 | NA | TRBD1 | TRBV9 | TGTGCCAGCAGCGTAGTCGCCAGGGGGACAGATACGCAGTATTTT | CASSVVARGTDTQYF
TRBJ1-1 | NA | NA | TRBV7-2 | TGTGCCAGCAGCGAACAGCTGAACACTGAAGCTTTCTTT | CASSEQLNTEAFF
TRBJ2-7 | few | TRBD2 | TRBV11-2 | TGTGCCAGCAGCTTAGGGGGCGGGAGGAGGTACGAGCAGTACTTC | CASSLGGGRRYEQYF
TRBJ1-3 | NA | NA | TRBV5-1 | TGCGCCAGCAGCTTGGGTAGGACAGCTCTCTCTGGAAACACCATATATTTT | CASSLGRTALSGNTIYF
TRBJ2-5 | once | TRBD1 | TRBV27 | TGTGCCAGCAGTGGGGACAGGGTCTCCGAGACCCAGTACTTC | CASSGDRVSETQYF
TRBJ1-1 | NA | TRBD1 | TRBV5-6 | TGTGCCAGCAGCGCTCGACAGGGGGCAGCTGAAGCTTTCTTT | CASSARQGAAEAFF